This T cell receptor beta chain emerged from a study of tumor-infiltrating lymphocytes in primary liver carcinoma. Overall study context: Patients underwent surgical resection for primary liver carcinoma. Patients, male and female, were 30 to 69 years old. Study-wide results and caveats: Being bulk and unsorted, samples allowed no CD4+ and CD8+ repertoire comparison.

It was unsorted whole blood that yielded blood RNA, and germline DNA was also extracted. Collected before surgery were four milliliters of peripheral blood. From approximately 0.5 ug of total RNA, TCR beta-specific cDNA was reverse-transcribed using a constant-region primer. ARM-PCR was slightly modified, and three nested multiplex PCR rounds with it gave rise to the TCR beta libraries. The first two PCR rounds used TRBV1-TRBV30 primers with a Cbeta primer, approximately 10 cycles each. TCRdb independently ran MiXCR on the multiplex PCR reads; one entry per CDR3 protein. The sample has some 320,000 distinct CDR3 sequences, 65% seen once. The ends were cut back, 6 bases at V and 6 bases at J, with 15 bases in the middle. The germline CDR1 and CDR2 sequences are MNHEY and SVGAGI. The CDR3 is 13 amino acids. The table lists this clonotype with many counts. The antigen is not known.

V usage is TRBV6-5 and J usage is TRBJ2-7, with D perhaps matching TRBD1 (6 bases). The sequence was obtained from a man aged 35-49 years with primary liver carcinoma and hepatitis B virus infection. Sequenced: peripheral blood. CDR3 residues: CASRDTGTFEQYF. The CDR3 coding sequence is TGTGCCAGCAGGGACACAGGGACCTTCGAGCAGTACTTC.